The present TCR beta chain was sequenced within a study of blood T cell repertoires in COVID-19. Study-level background: Spain, Italy and the United States supplied samples that represented acute and convalescent COVID-19. Nucleic acid was either cDNA or gDNA, and it came from T cells, B-cell-depleted T cells, or PBMCs.

The trim removed 2 bases at V and 6 bases at J, leaving 6 bases unmatched. The CDR3 has 14 residues. Germline CDR1 is ENHRY and CDR2 is SYGVKD. Authors' processing steps: Researchers report that nucleated cell counts were estimated from reference gene primer amplification. Clones were sequenced by immunoSEQ multiplex PCR, and TCRdb holds only the in-frame ones, with some missing. Clone size and the V and J calls come from that table; the DNA yielded D and trimming. The table records fewer than 350,000 clones, over 75% of them present only once. The TCR was taken from a man younger than 30 with active or convalescent COVID-19. The sample comprised peripheral blood. The chain has TRBV10-3 and TRBJ1-2; 7 bases line up with TRBD1. The CDR3 bases are TGTGCCATCAGTGAGCGTAACAGGGGAGATGGCTACACCTTC. Its translation is CAISERNRGDGYTF.